This TCR beta chain was identified in a study of cytomegalovirus exposure and HLA in healthy donors. Study-wide results and limits: A later analysis found most CMV-associated TCR beta chains apparently HLA-restricted. It is likely that the observed cluster of highly shared sequence variants was a sequencing artifact.

Primers for the PCR totalled 60 Vbeta and 13 Jbeta. Sequencing was performed with immunoSEQ multiplex PCR; in TCRdb, only in-frame clones are kept and a portion is missing. The sample includes 140,000 to 150,000 clones, roughly 80% of them seen just once. In nominal health when sampled, donors likely had unrecorded immune exposures nonetheless. Remarks on this clone: Its matching antigen is unknown.

Sample: PBMCs. The clonotype comes from a woman aged 30 to 39 in good health and CMV-seronegative.

CDR3 in DNA: TGTGCCAGCAGCCGCAGGGACAGGAGGATCTCTGGGGCCAACGTCCTGACTTTC. Translated: CASSRRDRRISGANVLTF. The chain combines TRBV11-2 with TRBJ2-6; 8 bases are shared with TRBD1. V shed 5 bases, J shed 0 bases, and the junction held 9 bases outside the gene matches. The CDR3 length is 18 residues. Germline CDR1 reads SGHAT; CDR2 reads FQNNGV.